Listed below are T cell receptor beta chains from one sample, sequenced in a study of tumor-infiltrating lymphocytes in primary liver carcinoma. Using its own MiXCR run on the multiplex PCR reads, TCRdb lists one record per CDR3 protein. The profile shows tens of thousands of distinct CDR3 sequences, roughly 72% of them singletons. Sample: liver tumor tissue from sampling region 1. The origin of the receptors is a man aged 35 to 55 with primary liver carcinoma and hepatitis B virus infection. Each CDR3 is given with its conserved first and last residue. A D gene is named only where the DNA matches it firmly. Some rows mark clone size as missing; the rest say once, few, many or name a class of expanded clone.

>TRBJ2-6|TRBD1|-|TRBV11-1
TGTGCCATCAGCTACCTTCCTGGACAGGGGATTGTAAAGGGGACCAACGTCCTGACTTTC
CAISYLPGQGIVKGTNVLTF
>TRBJ2-7|TRBD2|many|TRBV12-3/TRBV12-4
TGTGCCAGCAGTTTTAGCGGGAGCTCCTACGAGCAGTACTTC
CASSFSGSSYEQYF
>TRBJ1-1|-|medium-sized|TRBV11-3
TGTGCCAGCAGCTTAGACCCCGACAGTACTGAAGCTTTCTTT
CASSLDPDSTEAFF
>TRBJ2-7|-|-|TRBV12-3/TRBV12-4
TGTGCCAACAGTTTAAGACCGAGCTCCTACAATGAGCAGTACTTC
CANSLRPSSYNEQYF
>TRBJ2-1|-|-|TRBV4-1
TGCGCCAGTAGCCAGGCAATGGGGAACAATGAGCATTTCTTC
CASSQAMGNNEHFF
>TRBJ2-1|-|many|TRBV2
TGTGCCAGCAGTCTCCGGGAGTGGGACAATGAGCAGTTCTTC
CASSLREWDNEQFF
>TRBJ2-6|-|-|TRBV14
TGTGCCAGCAGCCTGTCAAGCTCTGGGGCCAACATCCTGACTTTC
CASSLSSSGANILTF
>TRBJ2-7|-|-|TRBV11-2
TGTGTTAGCAGCTTAGTTGGCACGTCCTATGAGCAGTACTTC
CVSSLVGTSYEQYF
>TRBJ2-5|-|-|TRBV7-9
TGTGCCAGCAGCTGGGGTGAGAGACAAGAGACCCAGTACTTC
CASSWGERQETQYF
>TRBJ2-6|-|-|TRBV28
TGTGCCAGCACCATAGGCTGGGCAGAGAGCTCTGGGGCCAACGTCCTGACTTTC
CASTIGWAESSGANVLTF
>TRBJ2-5|-|-|TRBV21-1
TGTGCCAGCAGAGGATCGGGACAGGGGGGGGAGACCCAGTACTTC
CASRGSGQGGETQYF
>TRBJ2-1|-|-|TRBV11-2
TGTGCCAGCAGTACAGCGGGCCCTGGGAATGGGCTGTTCTTC
CASSTAGPGNGLFF
>TRBJ1-1|TRBD1|-|TRBV11-2
TGTGCCAGCAGCCGAATAGAGGGACAGAGGTTCGGCACTGAAGCTTTCTTT
CASSRIEGQRFGTEAFF
>TRBJ1-5|-|-|TRBV7-8
TGTGTCAGCAGCTTAACTCGAGGTTGGGATCAGCCCAAGCATTTT
CVSSLTRGWDQPKHF
>TRBJ2-5|-|few|TRBV11-2
TGTGCCAGCAGCCCCGTCGGGCTAGTCCCAGAGACCCAATACTTC
CASSPVGLVPETQYF
>TRBJ2-7|TRBD2|many|TRBV6-6
TGTGCCAGCAGTTACTCGAGCCTAGCGGGAGCCTACGAGCAGTACTTC
CASSYSSLAGAYEQYF
>TRBJ2-3|-|-|TRBV7-9
TGTGCCAACAGCTTAGCGCTATTAAGGGACATTACTAGCACAGATACGCAGTATTTT
CANSLALLRDITSTDTQYF
>TRBJ1-1|-|many|TRBV10-3
TGTGCCATTACCGTAGGGGAGAACACTGAAGCTTTCTTT
CAITVGENTEAFF
>TRBJ2-3|-|many|TRBV5-1
TGCGCCAGCAGCCACAGGGTTACAGATACGCAGTATTTT
CASSHRVTDTQYF
>TRBJ1-2|TRBD1|-|TRBV14
TGTGCCAGCGGCCCCCTTCCAGGGGGCGACTCTGGCTACACCTTC
CASGPLPGGDSGYTF
>TRBJ1-1|-|-|TRBV11-2
TGTGCCAGCAGGTCGATCATGGGGGGGTTGAATACTGAAGCTTTCTTT
CASRSIMGGLNTEAFF
>TRBJ2-1|-|-|TRBV6-6
TGTGCCAGGAGGCACGGGGCTACCAAGCAGTTCTTC
CARRHGATKQFF
>TRBJ2-5|-|-|TRBV5-1
TGCACCAGCTGCTTGGGACAAGAGACCCAGTACTTC
CTSCLGQETQYF
>TRBJ2-7|TRBD2|-|TRBV28
TGTCCCAGCAGTTCCCCCGGTGGGGAGGGACGGTACGAGCAGTACTTC
CPSSSPGGEGRYEQYF
>TRBJ1-3|-|few|TRBV2
TGTGCCAGAGCCGCGGGGCAAACCATATATTTT
CARAAGQTIYF
>TRBJ2-1|-|many|TRBV29-1
TGCAGCGTTGGACAGGCCTCCTACAATGAGCAGTTCTTC
CSVGQASYNEQFF
>TRBJ1-2|-|many|TRBV5-5
TGTGCCAGCAGCTGGTGGGGGACCAACTATGGCTACACCTTC
CASSWWGTNYGYTF
>TRBJ2-7|-|once|TRBV29-1
TGCAACGTTGCGGACAATCACTACGAGCAGTACTTC
CNVADNHYEQYF
>TRBJ2-7|TRBD1|once|TRBV4-2
TGTGCCAGCAGCCAAGGCCTATCGGGACAGGGGGCGGGGGAGCAGTATTTC
CASSQGLSGQGAGEQYF